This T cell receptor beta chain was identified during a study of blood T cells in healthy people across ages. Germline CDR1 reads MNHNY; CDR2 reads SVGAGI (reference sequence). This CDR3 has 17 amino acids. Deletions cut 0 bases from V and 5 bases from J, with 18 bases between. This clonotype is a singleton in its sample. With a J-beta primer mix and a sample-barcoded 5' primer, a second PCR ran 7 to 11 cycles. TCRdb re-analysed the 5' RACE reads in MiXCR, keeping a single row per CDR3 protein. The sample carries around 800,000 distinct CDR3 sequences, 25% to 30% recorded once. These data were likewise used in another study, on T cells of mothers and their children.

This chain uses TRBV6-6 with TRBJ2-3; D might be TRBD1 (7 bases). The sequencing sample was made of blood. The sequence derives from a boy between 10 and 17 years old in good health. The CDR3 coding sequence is TGTGCCAGCAGTTACTCTACAGGGGAGGTTTGGGTAGATACGCAGTATTTT. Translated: CASSYSTGEVWVDTQYF.